These 30 T cell receptor beta chains came from one sample sequenced in a study of blood T cell repertoires in COVID-19. Clones were read by immunoSEQ multiplex PCR, and TCRdb kept only the in-frame ones, dropping some. This table has roughly 240,000 clones, around 80% appearing once. Sequencing input: peripheral blood. The receptors were sampled from a man in his forties who had recovered from COVID-19.

The CDR3 spells CASSPDRGYGYTF. CDR3 nucleotides: TGTGCCAGCAGCCCGGACAGGGGCTATGGCTACACCTTC. The chain combines TRBV14 with TRBJ1-2; 9 bases are a match to TRBD1. J gave up 4 bases and V 4 bases, and 1 base lay outside the gene matches. This CDR3 spans 13 amino acids. Germline V gene data show CDR1 as SGHDN and CDR2 as FVKESK.

J is TRBJ2-3 and V is TRBV5-1, with 7 bases that match TRBD1. From germline, CDR1 is SGHRS and CDR2 YFSETQ. The CDR3 length is 15 residues. The ends lost 4 bases at V and 3 bases at J; junction bases unmatched: 8. In DNA form, the CDR3 reads TGCGCCAGCAGCCCCGAAGGGGGCACGACAGATACGCAGTATTTT. Its protein product is CASSPEGGTTDTQYF.

The V call is TRBV7-9, the J call TRBJ2-7, with D maybe TRBD1 (6 bases). This CDR3 is 14 amino acids long. The germline CDR1 and CDR2 sequences are SEHNR and FQNEAQ (reference sequence). V shed 2 bases and J shed 0 bases, with 8 bases lying between them. In nucleotides, the CDR3 is TGTGCCAGCAGCTTAACAGGGCTCTCCTACGAGCAGTACTTC. It is translated as CASSLTGLSYEQYF.

The rearrangement uses TRBV19 and TRBJ2-1, with 7 bases aligning to TRBD2. Looked up from germline, CDR1 is LNHDA and CDR2 is SQIVND (reference sequence). The CDR3 has 15 amino acids. The ends lost 5 bases at V and 2 bases at J; junction bases unmatched: 6. CDR3 bases: TGTGCCAGTAGTGCGGCGGGAGCGGCCTACAATGAGCAGTTCTTC. Translation: CASSAAGAAYNEQFF.

The gene calls are TRBV5-5 and TRBJ1-3; D uncertain. Germline CDR1 is SGHKS and CDR2 is YYEKEE (reference sequence). V was pared by 4 bases and J by 0 bases, with 14 bases between. The CDR3 is 16 amino acids. The CDR3 region is CASSREVVHSGNTIYF. DNA for the CDR3: TGTGCCAGCAGCCGGGAGGTGGTACACTCTGGAAACACCATATATTTT.

The chain uses TRBV15 and TRBJ2-3, with D perhaps TRBD2 (6 bases). V gave up 1 base and J gave up 2 bases, with 16 bases separating them. The germline V gene encodes CDR1 LNHNV and CDR2 YYDKDF (reference sequence). This CDR3 contains 17 residues. The CDR3: CATSRGAARGSTDTQYF. The CDR3, as DNA: TGTGCCACCAGCAGAGGAGCCGCGCGGGGTTCCACAGATACGCAGTATTTT.

V usage is TRBV9 and J usage is TRBJ2-5; 10 bases align to TRBD2. This CDR3 is 16 amino acids long. Germline CDR1 is SGDLS and CDR2 is YYNGEE. The V and J ends lost 4 bases and 3 bases, in that order; junction bases with no gene match: 9. The CDR3 nucleotides are TGTGCCAGCAGCCTGGTGGGGCTAGCGGGAGAAGAGACCCAGTACTTC. It is translated as CASSLVGLAGEETQYF.

The chain has TRBV27 and TRBJ1-2; 9 bases fit TRBD1. V shed 4 bases and J 7 bases; nucleotides not matched to a gene: 7. Germline V lookup: CDR1 MNHEY, CDR2 SMNVEV (reference sequence). This CDR3 has 14 amino acids. CDR3 nucleotide sequence: TGTGCCAGCAGTTCAGGGACAGGGCGACGTGGCTACACCTTC. This encodes CASSSGTGRRGYTF.

The chain recombines TRBV27 with TRBJ1-2; 7 bases line up with TRBD1. This CDR3 comprises 14 residues. Trimming took 6 bases from V and 4 from J; bases not matched to a gene: 8. The germline V gene encodes CDR1 MNHEY and CDR2 SMNVEV (reference sequence). Written as DNA, the CDR3 is TGTGCCAGCAGGCCTAAAGGGGGCGTCTATGGCTACACCTTC. Its translation is CASRPKGGVYGYTF.

This clone was picked up one time. The V gene is TRBV10-2, the J gene TRBJ2-7; possible D gene TRBD2, 6 bases. Trimming pared 5 bases from V and 0 bases from J, leaving 11 bases between. The CDR3 loop spans 14 amino acids. Germline-derived CDR1 and CDR2 are WSHSY and SAAADI. CDR3 loop: CASSKGLDSYEQYF. The CDR3 DNA is TGCGCCAGCAGTAAGGGACTCGACTCCTACGAGCAGTACTTC.

CDR3 bases: TGTGCCTGGAGTAAACGCGAGGCGACTTTGTCTTCACCCCTCCACTTT. Residues: CAWSKREATLSSPLHF. V usage is TRBV30 and J usage is TRBJ1-6; D remains ambiguous. There are 16 residues in the CDR3. CDR1 and CDR2 (germline): GTSNPN, SVGIG (reference sequence). V was pared by 2 bases and J by 9 bases, with 20 bases between.

The chain has TRBV2 and TRBJ1-5; no reliable D call. Germline assignment: CDR1 SNHLY and CDR2 FYNNEI. CDR3 length equals 14 residues. V lost 7 bases, J lost 0 bases, and 10 bases lay in between. The CDR3 nucleotides read TGTGCCAGCAAGCAGGATAATAGCAATCAGCCCCAGCATTTT. As protein: CASKQDNSNQPQHF.

V usage is TRBV7-2 and J usage is TRBJ2-3; 9 bases agree with TRBD1. The ends lost 5 bases at V and 3 bases at J; junction bases unmatched: 0. The CDR3 totals 13 residues. Germline values: CDR1 SGHTA, CDR2 FQGNSA. The CDR3 spells CASSGQGTDTQYF. The CDR3, as DNA: TGTGCCAGCAGCGGACAGGGGACAGATACGCAGTATTTT. The whole variable domain, filled in from reference TRBV7-2 and TRBJ2-3, reads GAGVSQSPSNKVTEKGKDVELRCDPISGHTALYWYRQSLGQGLEFLIYFQGNSAPDKSGLPSDRFSAERTGGSVSTLTIQRTQQEDSAVYLCASSGQGTDTQYFGPGTRLTVL.

This clone showed up many times. The rearrangement uses TRBV2 and TRBJ1-2, with 9 positions matching TRBD1. Germline V gives CDR1 SNHLY, CDR2 FYNNEI. V lost 5 bases, J lost 5 bases, and 9 bases stayed unmatched. This CDR3 has 15 residues. CDR3 protein: CASSKLGQGVYGYTF. The CDR3 coding sequence is TGTGCCAGCAGTAAGTTGGGACAGGGAGTTTATGGCTACACCTTC.

The rearrangement joins TRBV19 to TRBJ2-7; 9 positions agree with TRBD1. V trimming: 2 bases; J trimming: 3 bases; junction bases outside the gene matches: 2. CDR1 and CDR2 (germline): LNHDA, SQIVND (reference sequence). The CDR3 extends over 14 amino acids. CDR3 nucleotides: TGTGCCAGTAGTATACGACAGGGGGGCTACGAGCAGTACTTC. This gives the protein CASSIRQGGYEQYF.

The chain carries TRBV6-6 and TRBJ2-7, with 8 bases aligning to TRBD2. This CDR3 region has 14 residues. Germline trimming cut 6 bases from V and 0 bases from J; bases unmatched to any gene: 4. CDR1 MNHNY and CDR2 SVGAGI come from the germline V gene (reference sequence). CDR3 in DNA: TGTGCCAGCAGACTAGCGGTAAGCTCCTACGAGCAGTACTTC. As protein: CASRLAVSSYEQYF.

This rearrangement joins TRBV7-9 to TRBJ2-3; no clear D gene. The germline CDR1 and CDR2 sequences are SEHNR and FQNEAQ (reference sequence). The CDR3 extends over 14 amino acids. V lost 3 bases to trimming and J lost 2 bases, with 9 bases between them. The CDR3 bases are TGTGCCAGCAGCTTTATAGCCATCACAGATACGCAGTATTTT. Translated: CASSFIAITDTQYF.

CDR3 residues: CASSPRTGPETQYF. As DNA, the CDR3 is TGTGCCAGCAGCCCAAGGACAGGGCCAGAGACCCAGTACTTC. The V call is TRBV11-3, the J call TRBJ2-5, with 8 bases aligning to TRBD1. The CDR3 length is 14 residues. V shed 5 bases and J 4 bases; nucleotides not matched to a gene: 6. Germline CDR1 is SGHNT and CDR2 is YENEEA.

This rearrangement joins TRBV27 to TRBJ2-2; 8 nucleotides align to TRBD1. After removal of 4 bases from V and 6 bases from J, the junction contained 7 bases not matched to a gene. The CDR3 sequence is 15 residues long. The germline CDR1 and CDR2 sequences are MNHEY and SMNVEV (reference sequence). CDR3 DNA sequence: TGTGCCAGCAGTTCGACAGGGGTCGTGGCCGGGGAGCTGTTTTTT. Translation gives CASSSTGVVAGELFF.

This chain links TRBV7-9 with TRBJ2-7; D not resolved. The CDR3 has 13 amino acids. Germline V gene sequence: CDR1 SEHNR, CDR2 FQNEAQ (reference sequence). V lost 7 bases, J lost 5 bases, and 15 bases lay in between. The CDR3 DNA sequence: TGTGCCAGCACCCCCGTGAGCCCTGACGAGCAGTACTTC. It translates to CASTPVSPDEQYF.

The rearrangement uses TRBV9 and TRBJ2-3; D is unclear. Trimming took 1 base from V and 5 from J, leaving 14 bases between them. The CDR3 has 15 amino acids. Germline-derived CDR1 and CDR2 are SGDLS and YYNGEE. The DNA of the CDR3 is TGTGCCAGCAGCGTATCTGGTCAAGCCGGAGATACGCAGTATTTT. This encodes CASSVSGQAGDTQYF.

The V and J genes are TRBV7-2 and TRBJ2-5; TRBD2 is a possible D gene (6 bases). CDR3 length: 14 amino acids. Germline V gene sequence: CDR1 SGHTA, CDR2 FQGNSA. V lost 4 bases and J lost 5, with 14 bases in between. CDR3 nucleotides: TGTGCCAGCAGCTCGCCGGGACTTGGGGAGACCCAGTACTTC. This translates into CASSSPGLGETQYF.

J is TRBJ2-7 and V is TRBV7-8; 9 nucleotides match TRBD1. The CDR3 totals 16 residues. Germline lookup yields CDR1 SGHVS and CDR2 FQNEAQ. V shed 2 bases and J 7 bases; nucleotides not matched to a gene: 12. CDR3 nucleotide sequence: TGTGCCAGCAGCTTATCACCGGGACAGGGAAGAAGTGAGCAGTACTTC. Its protein product is CASSLSPGQGRSEQYF.

This chain links TRBV18 with TRBJ1-2; no definite D call. This CDR3 is built from 13 residues. CDR1 KGHSH and CDR2 LQKENI come from the germline V gene. Trimming left V 3 bases short and J 4 bases short, with 9 bases between. This chain's CDR3 is CASSPEQVYGYTF. DNA for the CDR3: TGTGCCAGCTCACCGGAGCAAGTCTATGGCTACACCTTC.

The CDR3 is CASAPGQNTEAFF. The CDR3 region has the DNA TGTGCCAGCGCCCCCGGACAGAACACTGAAGCTTTCTTT. This rearrangement joins TRBV3-1 (or the pseudogene TRBV3-2) to TRBJ1-1; D possibly corresponds to TRBD1 (5 bases). Germline V gene data show CDR1 as LGHDT and CDR2 as YNNKEL (reference sequence). The CDR3 consists of 13 residues. Trimming took off 8 bases at V and 1 base at J, with 11 bases between the two ends.

The chain joins TRBV5-1 to TRBJ1-2; 7 bases match TRBD1. The germline CDR1 and CDR2 sequences are SGHRS and YFSETQ. With V trimmed by 3 bases and J by 3 bases, 5 bases remained unmatched. The CDR3 consists of 14 residues. CDR3 sequence: CASSSTGKDYGYTF. The CDR3 coding sequence is TGCGCCAGCAGCTCGACAGGGAAGGACTATGGCTACACCTTC.

For the CDR3, the DNA is TGTGCCAGCAGCTTGGGACTAGCGGGGGGGACGACCCACTACGAGCAGTACTTC. Translated, it gives CASSLGLAGGTTHYEQYF. This chain links TRBV5-8 with TRBJ2-7, with TRBD2 matching over 14 bases. Germline lookup yields CDR1 SGHTS and CDR2 YDEGEE. V was clipped by 0 bases and J by 3 bases; unmatched bases: 8. This CDR3 has 18 residues. Supplemented by reference TRBV5-8 and TRBJ2-7, the full variable domain reads EAGVTQSPTHLIKTRGQQATLRCSPISGHTSVYWYQQALGLGLQFLLWYDEGEERNRGNFPPRFSGRQFPNYSSELNVNALELEDSALYLCASSLGLAGGTTHYEQYFGPGTRLTVT.

The chain is built from TRBV4-2 and TRBJ2-2; 7 bases align to TRBD2. The CDR3 runs 13 residues. Germline V CDR1 and CDR2: LGHNA, YNFKEQ. V gave up 1 base and J gave up 7 bases; unmatched junction bases: 0. The CDR3 is CASSQAGGGELFF. CDR3 DNA sequence: TGTGCCAGCAGCCAAGCGGGGGGCGGGGAGCTGTTTTTT.

This clone appeared once. The chain combines TRBV18 with TRBJ1-1; D may be TRBD1 (6 bases). Germline CDR1 reads KGHSH; CDR2 reads LQKENI. The V and J ends lost 2 bases and 4 bases respectively, with 14 bases between them. This CDR3 is 15 amino acids long. CDR3 residues: CASSPGPGVVTEAFF. CDR3 sequence (DNA): TGTGCCAGCTCACCAGGTCCAGGGGTAGTCACTGAAGCTTTCTTT. The whole variable domain, remainder taken from reference TRBV18 and TRBJ1-1, is NAGVMQNPRHLVRRRGQEARLRCSPMKGHSHVYWYRQLPEEGLKFMVYLQKENIIDESGMPKERFSAEFPKEGPSILRIQQVVRGDSAAYFCASSPGPGVVTEAFFGQGTRLTVV.

The chain recombines TRBV18 with TRBJ1-1; D call uncertain. Between the trimmed V and J ends, which lost 0 bases and 0 bases, there was a span of 8 bases. Per germline, CDR1 KGHSH and CDR2 LQKENI. The CDR3 is 15 amino acids. In DNA, the CDR3 is TGTGCCAGCTCACCACCGGCAGGCCTGAACACTGAAGCTTTCTTT. Translating gives CASSPPAGLNTEAFF.